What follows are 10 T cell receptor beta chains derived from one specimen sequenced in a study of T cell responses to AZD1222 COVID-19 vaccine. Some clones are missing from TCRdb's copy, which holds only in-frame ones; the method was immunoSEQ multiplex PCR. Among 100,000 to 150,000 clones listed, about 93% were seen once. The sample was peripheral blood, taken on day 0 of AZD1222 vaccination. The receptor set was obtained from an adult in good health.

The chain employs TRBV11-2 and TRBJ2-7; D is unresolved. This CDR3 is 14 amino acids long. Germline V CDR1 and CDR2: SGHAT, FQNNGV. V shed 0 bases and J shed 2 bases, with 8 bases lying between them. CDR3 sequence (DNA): TGTGCCAGCAGCTTAGAACGATTAACCTACGAGCAGTACTTC. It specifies CASSLERLTYEQYF. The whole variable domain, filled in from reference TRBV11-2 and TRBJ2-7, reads EAGVAQSPRYKIIEKRQSVAFWCNPISGHATLYWYQQILGQGPKLLIQFQNNGVVDDSQLPKDRFSAERLKGVDSTLKIQPAKLEDSAVYLCASSLERLTYEQYFGPGTRLTVT.

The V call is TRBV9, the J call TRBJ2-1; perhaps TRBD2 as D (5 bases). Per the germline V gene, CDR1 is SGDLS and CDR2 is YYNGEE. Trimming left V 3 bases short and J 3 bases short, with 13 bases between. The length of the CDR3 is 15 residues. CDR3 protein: CASSEADEGYNEQFF. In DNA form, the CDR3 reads TGTGCCAGCAGCGAAGCCGATGAGGGCTACAATGAGCAGTTCTTC.

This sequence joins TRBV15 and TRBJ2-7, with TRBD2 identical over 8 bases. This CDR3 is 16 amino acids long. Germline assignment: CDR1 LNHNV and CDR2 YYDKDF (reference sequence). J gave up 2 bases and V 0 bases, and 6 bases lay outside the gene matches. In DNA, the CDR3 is TGTGCCACCAGCAGAGAGAGGGCGGGAGGACCCTACGAGCAGTACTTC. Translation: CATSRERAGGPYEQYF. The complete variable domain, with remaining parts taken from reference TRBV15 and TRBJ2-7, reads DAMVIQNPRYQVTQFGKPVTLSCSQTLNHNVMYWYQQKSSQAPKLLFHYYDKDFNNEADTPDNFQSRRPNTSFCFLDIRSPGLGDTAMYLCATSRERAGGPYEQYFGPGTRLTVT.

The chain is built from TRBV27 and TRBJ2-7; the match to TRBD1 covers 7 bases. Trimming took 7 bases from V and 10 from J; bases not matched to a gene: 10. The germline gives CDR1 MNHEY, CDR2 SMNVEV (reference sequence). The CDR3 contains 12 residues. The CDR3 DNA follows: TGTGCCAGCAAGGGGACAGCCGCGAAACAGTACTTC. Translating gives CASKGTAAKQYF.

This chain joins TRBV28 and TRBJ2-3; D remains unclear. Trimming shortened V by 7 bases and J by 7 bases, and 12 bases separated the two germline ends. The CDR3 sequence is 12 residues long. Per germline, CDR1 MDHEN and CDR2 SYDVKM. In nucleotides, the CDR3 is TGTGCCAGCAACCCCCTAGGGAATACGCAGTATTTT. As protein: CASNPLGNTQYF.

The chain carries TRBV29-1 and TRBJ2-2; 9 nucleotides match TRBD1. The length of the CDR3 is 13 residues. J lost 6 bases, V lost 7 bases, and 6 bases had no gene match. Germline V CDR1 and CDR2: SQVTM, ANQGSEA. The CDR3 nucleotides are TGCAGCGGGGGACAGGGTGGGTCCGGGGAGCTGTTTTTT. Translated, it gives CSGGQGGSGELFF.

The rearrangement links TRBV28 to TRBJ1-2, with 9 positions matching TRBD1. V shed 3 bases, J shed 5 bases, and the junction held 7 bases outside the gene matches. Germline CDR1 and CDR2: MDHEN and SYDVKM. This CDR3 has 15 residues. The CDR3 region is CASSFLTGGSYGYTF. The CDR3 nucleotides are TGTGCCAGCAGTTTTCTAACAGGGGGCTCATATGGCTACACCTTC.

The CDR3 DNA reads TGTGCCAGCAGTGAATATTGGACTGAAGCTTTCTTT. The encoded protein is CASSEYWTEAFF. This chain links TRBV6-1 with TRBJ1-1; no firm D call. The CDR3 is 12 amino acids. V was shortened by 2 bases and J by 5 bases, with 6 bases between the two germline ends. Germline-derived CDR1 and CDR2 are MNHNS and SASEGT.

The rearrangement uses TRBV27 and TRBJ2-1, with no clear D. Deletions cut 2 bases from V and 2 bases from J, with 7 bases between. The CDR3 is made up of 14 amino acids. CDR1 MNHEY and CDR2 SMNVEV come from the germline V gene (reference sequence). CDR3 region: CASSLADTYNEQFF. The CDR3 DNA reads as TGTGCCAGCAGTTTAGCGGATACCTACAATGAGCAGTTCTTC.

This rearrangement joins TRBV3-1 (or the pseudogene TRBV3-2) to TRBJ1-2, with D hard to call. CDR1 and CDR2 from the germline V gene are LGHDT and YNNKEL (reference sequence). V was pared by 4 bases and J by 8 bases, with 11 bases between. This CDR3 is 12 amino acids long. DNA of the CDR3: TGTGCCAGCAGCCTTACGATGGGGGGCTACACCTTC. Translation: CASSLTMGGYTF.